The 2 T cell receptor beta chains presented below share a single source sample, sequenced in a study of spatial heterogeneity in lung cancer. As for time point: sample taken at primary tumor resection. The sequenced material consisted of unsorted whole RNA from tumor, nontumor lung or frozen PBMC. MiXCR was run by TCRdb on the 5' RACE reads, yielding one entry per CDR3 protein. The sample has about 95,000 distinct CDR3 sequences; roughly 10% are singletons. Sequenced here: PBMCs, sampled at surgery. The receptor set was obtained from a male donor with early-stage non-small cell lung cancer.

The sample holds many counts of this clonotype. This chain joins TRBV10-1 and TRBJ1-5; D possibly corresponds to TRBD1 (6 bases). V shed 3 bases and J shed 1 base, with 13 bases lying between them. Germline assignment: CDR1 WNHNN and CDR2 SYGVQD (reference sequence). This CDR3 is built from 16 residues. CDR3 DNA: TGCGCCAGCAGTGATTGGGGGCAGGAGAGCAATCAGCCCCAGCATTTT. Translated: CASSDWGQESNQPQHF.

The chain couples TRBV28 to TRBJ2-1; 9 bases are a match to TRBD1. Germline CDR1 and CDR2: MDHEN and SYDVKM. The CDR3 contains 16 residues. V was clipped by 4 bases and J by 9 bases; unmatched bases: 13. The CDR3 DNA sequence: TGTGCCAGCAGTTCCTCCGGGACAGGGCTTTCTAGTGAGCAGTTCTTC. Protein product: CASSSSGTGLSSEQFF.